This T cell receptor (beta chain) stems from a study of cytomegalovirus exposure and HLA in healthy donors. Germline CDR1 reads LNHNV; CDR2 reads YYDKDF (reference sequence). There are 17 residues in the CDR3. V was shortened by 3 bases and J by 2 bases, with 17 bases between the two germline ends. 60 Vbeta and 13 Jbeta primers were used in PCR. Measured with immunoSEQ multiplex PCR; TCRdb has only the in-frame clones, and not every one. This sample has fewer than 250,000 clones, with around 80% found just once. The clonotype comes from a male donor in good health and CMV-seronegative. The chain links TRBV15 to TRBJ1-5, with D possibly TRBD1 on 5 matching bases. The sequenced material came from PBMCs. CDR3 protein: CATSRGKGDIGNQPQHF. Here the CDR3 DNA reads TGTGCCACCAGCAGGGGAAAAGGGGATATTGGCAATCAGCCCCAGCATTTT.